The 24 T cell receptor beta chains given below trace back to one sample, sequenced in a study of shared T cell receptors in the human thymus. Clones were read by immunoSEQ multiplex PCR, and TCRdb kept only the in-frame ones, dropping some. The sample lists about 730,000 clones; approximately 85% were seen once. Another study also made use of these data, one on human thymus T cells.

The sequenced sample was thymocytes. These receptors were collected from a girl in the first two years of life with a congenital heart defect.

This CDR3 reads CASSQESLRDRVLINEQFF. CDR3 nucleotide sequence: TGCGCCAGCAGCCAAGAAAGTTTAAGGGACAGGGTTCTTATCAATGAGCAGTTCTTC. V usage is TRBV4-3 and J usage is TRBJ2-1, with 9 bases lining up with TRBD1. Germline V lookup: CDR1 LGHNA, CDR2 YSLEER. V was clipped by 0 bases and J by 6 bases; unmatched bases: 15. The length of the CDR3 is 19 residues.

This clone was detected once. The rearrangement links TRBV4-1 to TRBJ1-2, with 10 bases fitting TRBD1. CDR1 and CDR2 (germline): MGHRA, YSYEKL. The CDR3 length is 19 residues. J lost 2 bases, V lost 4 bases, and 16 bases had no gene match. This CDR3 reads CASSPRQGALQPPNYGYTF. For the CDR3, the DNA is TGCGCCAGCAGCCCCCGACAGGGGGCACTGCAACCCCCCAACTATGGCTACACCTTC.

The chain uses TRBV5-1 and TRBJ2-7; 8 bases align to TRBD1. CDR3 length equals 18 residues. Germline CDR1 reads SGHRS; CDR2 reads YFSETQ. Trimming took 2 bases from V and 3 from J; bases not matched to a gene: 16. The CDR3 region has the DNA TGCGCCAGCAGCTTACGGAGTCGGCAGACAGGGGCGAACTACGAGCAGTACTTC. Amino acid sequence: CASSLRSRQTGANYEQYF.

The V call is TRBV5-1, the J call TRBJ1-2; 8 bases map to TRBD1. Germline assignment: CDR1 SGHRS and CDR2 YFSETQ. The J segment lost 8 bases and the V segment lost 0 bases, leaving 12 bases of the junction unmatched. The CDR3 is 16 residues long. The CDR3 DNA reads TGCGCCAGCAGCTTGGACGGGACAGGAGGCTCGGGAGGCTACACCTTC. Translating gives CASSLDGTGGSGGYTF.

The chain has TRBV15 and TRBJ2-3; D is perhaps TRBD1 (5 bases). Per the germline V gene, CDR1 is LNHNV and CDR2 is YYDKDF (reference sequence). This CDR3 contains 13 residues. V dropped 3 bases and J dropped 3 bases, with 7 bases sitting between them. The CDR3 nucleotides are TGTGCCACCAGCAGCAGGGTTACAGATACGCAGTATTTT. Translation: CATSSRVTDTQYF.

This chain connects TRBV5-5 to TRBJ2-3; 11 nucleotides agree with TRBD2. The V and J ends lost 0 bases and 4 bases, in that order; junction bases with no gene match: 10. The CDR3 consists of 18 residues. CDR1 and CDR2 (germline): SGHKS, YYEKEE (reference sequence). The CDR3 spells CASSLAVASGGPPDTQYF. CDR3 nucleotide sequence: TGTGCCAGCAGCTTGGCAGTCGCTAGCGGGGGGCCCCCAGATACGCAGTATTTT.

This chain uses TRBV28 with TRBJ2-5; TRBD2 matches at 12 bases. V lost 6 bases to trimming and J lost 8 bases; unmatched junction nucleotides: 13. CDR1 MDHEN and CDR2 SYDVKM come from the germline V gene. This CDR3 is 16 amino acids long. As DNA, the CDR3 is TGTGCCAGCAGCCCTATTGGACTAGCGGGACGCTCCACCCAGTACTTC. Translating gives CASSPIGLAGRSTQYF.

This chain links TRBV2 with TRBJ2-7; a possible D gene is TRBD1 (6 bases). Germline V gene lookup returns CDR1 SNHLY and CDR2 FYNNEI. CDR3 length: 13 amino acids. The V end was cut by 6 bases, the J end by 3 bases, with 12 bases between. The CDR3 is CASRADSHYEQYF. For the CDR3, the DNA is TGTGCCAGCAGGGCGGACAGCCACTACGAGCAGTACTTC.

The V and J genes are TRBV7-3 and TRBJ2-5, with TRBD2 matching 12 bases. J gave up 0 bases and V 0 bases, and 5 bases lay outside the gene matches. The germline gives CDR1 SGHTA, CDR2 FQGTGA. CDR3 length equals 18 residues. CDR3 DNA sequence: TGTGCCAGCAGCTTAACGGGGAGACTAGCGGGGGACCAAGAGACCCAGTACTTC. Translated, it gives CASSLTGRLAGDQETQYF.

In this sample, this clone turned up a few times. The chain couples TRBV10-3 to TRBJ1-5; perhaps TRBD1 as D (6 bases). Per the germline V gene, CDR1 is ENHRY and CDR2 is SYGVKD. The CDR3 length is 15 residues. With 2 bases removed from V and 4 bases from J, the gap between germline ends came to 12 bases. Here the CDR3 DNA reads TGTGCCATCAGTGAGGGAGGGGGAGGGAATCAGCCCCAGCATTTT. Translating gives CAISEGGGGNQPQHF.

The chain links TRBV25-1 to TRBJ1-1; 12 nucleotides agree with TRBD1. Germline V gene data show CDR1 as MGHDK and CDR2 as SYGVNS. Trimming removed 11 bases from V and 1 base from J; junction bases left unmatched: 11. The CDR3 is made up of 16 amino acids. The CDR3 DNA sequence: TGTGCCCTACTCCGGGACAGGGGGCGAGGGAACACTGAAGCTTTCTTT. It translates to CALLRDRGRGNTEAFF.

The chain combines TRBV10-2 with TRBJ2-5, with TRBD2 matching 7 bases. V shed 7 bases, J shed 4 bases, and the junction held 6 bases outside the gene matches. The CDR3 has 13 amino acids. Germline V gene lookup returns CDR1 WSHSY and CDR2 SAAADI. The CDR3 nucleotides read TGCGCCAGCATCCGGGGGGTCGGAGAGACCCAGTACTTC. This sequence encodes CASIRGVGETQYF.

The chain links TRBV9 to TRBJ1-2; TRBD1 is a possible D gene (6 bases). The V end was cut by 0 bases, the J end by 9 bases, with 12 bases between. The CDR3 covers 13 residues. Germline-derived CDR1 and CDR2 are SGDLS and YYNGEE. The CDR3 loop reads CASSVDLDSRYTF. CDR3 nucleotide sequence: TGTGCCAGCAGCGTAGATCTGGACAGCCGCTACACCTTC.

The rearrangement joins TRBV2 to TRBJ1-6, with TRBD1 matching over 8 bases. J was trimmed by 12 bases and V by 7 bases; bases with no gene match: 11. Germline CDR1 reads SNHLY; CDR2 reads FYNNEI. This CDR3 is built from 14 residues. Here the CDR3 DNA reads TGTGCCAGCACGAGAGACAGGGGACCCGGACCCCTCCACTTT. It is translated as CASTRDRGPGPLHF.

The V call is TRBV11-3, the J call TRBJ2-1; TRBD1 matches 9 bases. Germline trimming cut 2 bases from V and 5 bases from J; bases unmatched to any gene: 10. This CDR3 spans 17 amino acids. From germline, CDR1 is SGHNT and CDR2 YENEEA. The DNA of the CDR3 is TGTGCCAGCAGCTTAACAGGGGGCCCCAAACCGGACAATGAGCAGTTCTTC. It yields the protein CASSLTGGPKPDNEQFF. The variable domain in full, completed from reference TRBV11-3 and TRBJ2-1, reads EAGVVQSPRYKIIEKKQPVAFWCNPISGHNTLYWYLQNLGQGPELLIRYENEEAVDDSQLPKDRFSAERLKGVDSTLKIQPAELGDSAVYLCASSLTGGPKPDNEQFFGPGTRLTVL.

V and J are TRBV5-4 and TRBJ1-2, with 8 bases lining up with TRBD1. Trimming at V came to 3 bases and at J to 2 bases, leaving 6 bases not matched to a gene. The CDR3 length is 15 residues. From germline, CDR1 is SGHNT and CDR2 YYREEE (reference sequence). CDR3 sequence (DNA): TGTGCCAGCAGCTGGGGGACAGGACGAAACTATGGCTACACCTTC. As protein: CASSWGTGRNYGYTF.

In this sample, this clone turned up a few times. The chain uses TRBV2 and TRBJ1-2, with D tentatively TRBD1 (6 bases). V shed 4 bases and J shed 4 bases, with 13 bases lying between them. Looked up from germline, CDR1 is SNHLY and CDR2 is FYNNEI. The CDR3 loop spans 14 amino acids. In DNA, the CDR3 is TGTGCCAGCAGTGTGAACAGGGCAGCCTATGGCTACACCTTC. Translating gives CASSVNRAAYGYTF.

This clone appeared a single time. V gene TRBV28 combines with J gene TRBJ1-4; 7 bases line up with TRBD1. Germline V gives CDR1 MDHEN, CDR2 SYDVKM. The CDR3 sequence is 15 residues long. V lost 8 bases and J lost 3; bases outside the gene matches: 9. The CDR3 nucleotides are TGTGCCAGCCCCCGTCCGACAGGGCCTAATGAAAAACTGTTTTTT. This encodes CASPRPTGPNEKLFF.

The V call is TRBV4-1, the J call TRBJ2-3; D might be TRBD2 (6 bases). Germline assignment: CDR1 MGHRA and CDR2 YSYEKL. Trimming removed 3 bases at V and 0 bases at J, with 10 bases between. The CDR3 length is 15 residues. The CDR3 DNA sequence: TGCGCCAGCAGCCACGGGGAGGTTAGCACAGATACGCAGTATTTT. Translating it yields CASSHGEVSTDTQYF.

This chain uses TRBV5-1 with TRBJ2-1; 10 bases fit TRBD2. V was pared by 3 bases and J by 8 bases, with 8 bases of the junction left unmatched. CDR1 SGHRS and CDR2 YFSETQ come from the germline V gene. This CDR3 has 15 residues. The CDR3 region is CASSYEAGGQDEQFF. For the CDR3, the DNA is TGCGCCAGCAGCTACGAAGCGGGGGGGCAGGATGAGCAGTTCTTC. The full variable domain, its missing parts supplied by reference TRBV5-1 and TRBJ2-1, is KAGVTQTPRYLIKTRGQQVTLSCSPISGHRSVSWYQQTPGQGLQFLFEYFSETQRNKGNFPGRFSGRQFSNSRSEMNVSTLELGDSALYLCASSYEAGGQDEQFFGPGTRLTVL.

The genes are TRBV5-1 and TRBJ1-2, with TRBD1 as a possible D gene (5 bases). CDR3 length: 15 residues. Germline CDR1 is SGHRS and CDR2 is YFSETQ. The V end was cut by 0 bases, the J end by 4 bases, with 13 bases between. In DNA, the CDR3 is TGCGCCAGCAGCTTGGGCAGGGTACGATCCTATGGCTACACCTTC. It yields the protein CASSLGRVRSYGYTF.

The rearrangement uses TRBV7-8 and TRBJ2-1, with 8 bases matching TRBD1. Trimming removed 3 bases from V and 6 bases from J; junction bases left unmatched: 7. CDR3 size: 15 residues. Germline assignment: CDR1 SGHVS and CDR2 FQNEAQ. DNA for the CDR3: TGTGCCAGCAGCTTCGGACAGGGAGGACGCAATGAGCAGTTCTTC. It yields the protein CASSFGQGGRNEQFF.

This clone occurred a few times. This rearrangement joins TRBV4-1 to TRBJ2-7; maybe TRBD2 (5 bases). The germline gives CDR1 MGHRA, CDR2 YSYEKL. This CDR3 comprises 19 residues. V dropped 1 base and J dropped 1 base, with 23 bases sitting between them. DNA of the CDR3: TGCGCCAGCAGCCAAGGAAGTATGTCGAGAGGAGGAGAGTCCTACGAGCAGTACTTC. This encodes CASSQGSMSRGGESYEQYF.

The chain recombines TRBV5-6 with TRBJ1-1, with D maybe TRBD1 (5 bases). In germline, CDR1 is SGHDT, CDR2 YYEEEE. V was cut by 0 bases and J by 1 base, with 10 bases left in between. The CDR3 contains 15 residues. CDR3 nucleotide sequence: TGTGCCAGCAGCTTGGGGGGAGGGGAGAACACTGAAGCTTTCTTT. Protein sequence: CASSLGGGENTEAFF. The full variable domain, completed using reference TRBV5-6 and TRBJ1-1, is DAGVTQSPTHLIKTRGQQVTLRCSPKSGHDTVSWYQQALGQGPQFIFQYYEEEERQRGNFPDRFSGHQFPNYSSELNVNALLLGDSALYLCASSLGGGENTEAFFGQGTRLTVV.